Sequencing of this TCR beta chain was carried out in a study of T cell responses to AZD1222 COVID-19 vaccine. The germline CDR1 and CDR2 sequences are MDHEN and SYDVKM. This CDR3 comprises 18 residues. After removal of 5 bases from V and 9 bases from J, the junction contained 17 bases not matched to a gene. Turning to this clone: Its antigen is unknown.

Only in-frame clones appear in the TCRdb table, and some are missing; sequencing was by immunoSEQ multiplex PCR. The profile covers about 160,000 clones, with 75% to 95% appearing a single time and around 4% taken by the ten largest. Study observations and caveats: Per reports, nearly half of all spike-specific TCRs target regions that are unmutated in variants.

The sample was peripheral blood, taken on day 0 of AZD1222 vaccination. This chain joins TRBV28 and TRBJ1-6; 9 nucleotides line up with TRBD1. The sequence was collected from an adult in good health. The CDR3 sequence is CASSLRDREIVWGSPLHF. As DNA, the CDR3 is TGTGCCAGCAGTCTCCGGGACAGGGAAATAGTTTGGGGTTCACCCCTCCACTTT.